A selection of T cell receptor beta chains follows, all from one sample in a study of blood T cell repertoires in COVID-19. Here immunoSEQ multiplex PCR was the method, and the copy in TCRdb shows in-frame clones only, minus some. The sample lists approximately 250,000 clones, around 84% occurring once. Material for sequencing was PBMCs or T cells enriched from blood (not recorded which). The source is a man younger than 45 with acute COVID-19. CDR3s include the opening cysteine and the closing phenylalanine or tryptophan. The D gene is left open where the match is weak. Some rows mark clone size as missing; the rest say once, few, many or name a class of expanded clone.

D gene	clone size	V gene	J gene	CDR3 DNA	CDR3 protein
TRBD2	NA	TRBV18	TRBJ2-2	TGTGCCAGCTCACCACCGGGACTAGCGGGAGGAACCGGGGAGCTGTTTTTT	CASSPPGLAGGTGELFF
TRBD2	NA	TRBV27	TRBJ2-1	TGTGCCAGCAGTGCTAGCGGGAGATACAATGAGCAGTTCTTC	CASSASGRYNEQFF
NA	NA	TRBV6-5	TRBJ2-2	TGTGCCAGCAGTTACCCAACTAGCTCGGGCGGGGAGCTGTTTTTT	CASSYPTSSGGELFF
NA	NA	TRBV19	TRBJ1-4	TGTGCCAGTAGTTTATCCGCGGAAAATGAAAAACTGTTTTTT	CASSLSAENEKLFF
NA	NA	TRBV29-1	TRBJ1-4	TGCAGCGCCGGAACTAATGAAAAACTGTTTTTT	CSAGTNEKLFF
NA	few	TRBV7-3	TRBJ2-2	TGTGCCAGCAGCGCTTCTAGGGGCACCGGGGAGCTGTTTTTT	CASSASRGTGELFF
NA	NA	TRBV29-1	TRBJ1-2	TGCAGCGGAATCAGGGAGGATGGCTACACCTTC	CSGIREDGYTF
TRBD2	NA	TRBV3-1/TRBV3-2	TRBJ2-5	TGTGCCAGCAGCCAACGGGGGGAGTCCCTAACCCGGGACGGCAGAAAGTACTTC	CASSQRGESLTRDGRKYF
NA	NA	TRBV2	TRBJ1-6	TGTGCCAGCAGTGAAGCTAGGACTCTTAATTCACCCCTCCACTTT	CASSEARTLNSPLHF
TRBD1	NA	TRBV4-1	TRBJ1-2	TGCGCCAGCAGCCAAACGACAGGGGATGGCTACACCTTC	CASSQTTGDGYTF
TRBD1	NA	TRBV28	TRBJ1-2	TGTGCCAGCAGTTTCGGCGACAGGGGGCCTCAGGGCTACACCTTC	CASSFGDRGPQGYTF
NA	NA	TRBV9	TRBJ1-6	TGTGCCAGCAGAGATGGACAGTGGGGGACCCTCCACTTT	CASRDGQWGTLHF
NA	NA	TRBV30	TRBJ1-3	TGTGCCTGGAGCTACGGGGGTGGAAACACCATATATTTT	CAWSYGGGNTIYF
NA	NA	TRBV9	TRBJ1-3	TGTGCCAGCAGCGTAGCCCCCGTCTCTGGAAACACCATATATTTT	CASSVAPVSGNTIYF
NA	NA	TRBV18	TRBJ2-3	TGTGCCAGCTCACCACGGACGGCGGGTGGGTCAGATACGCAGTATTTT	CASSPRTAGGSDTQYF
NA	NA	TRBV25-1	TRBJ1-5	TGTGCCAGCAGTGAACTGGCATACGATCAGCCCCAGCATTTT	CASSELAYDQPQHF
NA	NA	TRBV9	TRBJ2-3	TGTGCCAGCAGCGGGGGAGCGGCCAGCACAGATACGCAGTATTTT	CASSGGAASTDTQYF
TRBD2	NA	TRBV7-6	TRBJ2-1	TGTGCCAGCAGCTTAGTAGCGGGAGAGGTGAACAATGAGCAGTTCTTC	CASSLVAGEVNNEQFF
TRBD1	NA	TRBV19	TRBJ1-1	TGTGCCAGTAGTAAGGACAGGGGAACTGAAGCTTTCTTT	CASSKDRGTEAFF
NA	NA	TRBV14	TRBJ1-5	TGTGCCAGCAGCCGAGCCAATCAGCCCCAGCATTTT	CASSRANQPQHF
NA	NA	TRBV11-3	TRBJ1-1	TGTGCCAGCAGCTTCCAGGGCGAAGCTTTCTTT	CASSFQGEAFF
NA	NA	TRBV7-9	TRBJ1-4	TGTGCCAGCAGCTCCCCGCCCGGGAATGAAAAACTGTTTTTT	CASSSPPGNEKLFF
TRBD1	NA	TRBV6-5	TRBJ1-2	TGTGCCAGCAGTTCCGGGACAGGGGGCGACTATGGCTACACCTTC	CASSSGTGGDYGYTF
NA	NA	TRBV27	TRBJ2-1	TGTGCCAGCAGTCCAAAGCCCCTAGCGATCAACAATGAGCAGTTCTTC	CASSPKPLAINNEQFF
NA	NA	TRBV19	TRBJ1-6	TGTGCCAGTAGTACCCAGGGTACGGAGAATTCACCCCTCCACTTT	CASSTQGTENSPLHF
TRBD1	NA	TRBV9	TRBJ1-6	TGTGCCAGCAGCCCAGATAGACAGGGTGTATCCTATAATTCACCCCTCCACTTT	CASSPDRQGVSYNSPLHF
NA	NA	TRBV5-4	TRBJ1-3	TGTGCCAGCAGCTTGGCACCGAGCTCTGGAAACACCATATATTTT	CASSLAPSSGNTIYF
TRBD1	NA	TRBV7-9	TRBJ2-5	TGTGCCAGCAGCTCGGGGGACAGGCTTATCCAAGAGACCCAGTACTTC	CASSSGDRLIQETQYF
NA	once	TRBV6-5	TRBJ1-2	TGTGCCAGCAGTCCGGCGACTACCAACTATGGCTACACCTTC	CASSPATTNYGYTF
TRBD2	NA	TRBV19	TRBJ2-1	TGTGCCAGTAGTCTGAGGACTAGCGGGGGGGGGAGCTCCTACAATGAGCAGTTCTTC	CASSLRTSGGGSSYNEQFF
NA	NA	TRBV6-1	TRBJ2-3	TGTGCCAGCAGTGAGTCGCAGGGGAGCACAGATACGCAGTATTTT	CASSESQGSTDTQYF
NA	NA	TRBV6-5	TRBJ1-2	TGTGCCAGCAGTTACTCTGGCAGGGGTGGCTATGGCTACACCTTC	CASSYSGRGGYGYTF
TRBD1	NA	TRBV7-2	TRBJ1-2	TGTGCCAGCAGCCCGCGGACAGGGGGCTGGGCGGCTGGCTACACCTTC	CASSPRTGGWAAGYTF
TRBD1	NA	TRBV5-1	TRBJ1-3	TGCGCCAGCAGCCCATCAGGGGGCTCTGGAAACACCATATATTTT	CASSPSGGSGNTIYF
NA	few	TRBV6-2/TRBV6-3	TRBJ2-5	TGTGCCAGCAGTTACAGGGAGTGGGAGACCCAGTACTTC	CASSYREWETQYF
NA	NA	TRBV24-1	TRBJ1-2	TGTGCCACCAGTGGGTTTGGGGGGGCGCGTGGCTATGGCTACACCTTC	CATSGFGGARGYGYTF
NA	few	TRBV15	TRBJ2-2	TGTGCCACCAGCAGAGAGAGCGCCGGGGAGCTGTTTTTT	CATSRESAGELFF
TRBD1	NA	TRBV6-6	TRBJ1-1	TGTGCCAGCAGTTACGGGACAGCAAACACTGAAGCTTTCTTT	CASSYGTANTEAFF
NA	NA	TRBV6-6	TRBJ2-6	TGTGCCAGCAGTCCGCTGCCCAGGGGCTCTGGGGCCAACGTCCTGACTTTC	CASSPLPRGSGANVLTF
TRBD1	NA	TRBV5-1	TRBJ2-1	TGCGCCAGCAGCCCGAATGACAGGGGACAGTTCTTC	CASSPNDRGQFF
TRBD1	NA	TRBV13	TRBJ1-6	TGTGCCAGCAGCTGGGGACAGGAAGCTATCAATTCACCCCTCCACTTT	CASSWGQEAINSPLHF
NA	NA	TRBV27	TRBJ1-6	TGTGCCAGCCACCAAACCGGGACATACAATTCACCCCTCCACTTT	CASHQTGTYNSPLHF
TRBD1	NA	TRBV6-4	TRBJ1-5	TGTGCCAGCAGTGACCCTAGGGACAGGAGCAATCAGCCCCAGCATTTT	CASSDPRDRSNQPQHF
TRBD2	NA	TRBV4-2	TRBJ2-3	TGTGCCAGCAGCCAAGACCCTCCCGTTAGCGGGAGCACGCAGTATTTT	CASSQDPPVSGSTQYF
NA	NA	TRBV28	TRBJ1-2	TGTGCCAGCAACCCTCTCGAGCTGGGGAGAAACTATGGCTACACCTTC	CASNPLELGRNYGYTF
TRBD1	once	TRBV4-2	TRBJ1-5	TGTGCCAGCAGCCAAGGAGTTTGGGAACAGGGGGCCACTTCGCCCCAGCATTTT	CASSQGVWEQGATSPQHF
TRBD2	NA	TRBV10-3	TRBJ2-1	TGTGCCATCAGTGAGCCGGGGACTAGAACGGGCGATGAGCAGTTCTTC	CAISEPGTRTGDEQFF
TRBD2	NA	TRBV5-6	TRBJ2-5	TGTGCCAGCAGCTTAATAGGTAGCGGGAGGACCCAAGAGACCCAGTACTTC	CASSLIGSGRTQETQYF
NA	NA	TRBV11-3	TRBJ2-1	TGTGCCAGCAGCCGCCGGGGAGGCAATGAGCAGTTCTTC	CASSRRGGNEQFF
NA	NA	TRBV5-4	TRBJ2-1	TGTGCCAGCAGCTTGGTGGCCGATGAGCAGTTCTTC	CASSLVADEQFF
NA	NA	TRBV11-3	TRBJ2-1	TGTGCCAGCAGCTTAGATCTGACTAGACGCGGCTCCTACAATGAGCAGTTCTTC	CASSLDLTRRGSYNEQFF
NA	NA	TRBV18	TRBJ1-3	TGTGCCAGCTCACCATTGGACTCTTTTACACCTGGAAACACCATATATTTT	CASSPLDSFTPGNTIYF
TRBD2	NA	TRBV19	TRBJ2-1	TGTGCCAGTAGTATTCAAGGCGGGGGGAACATCAATGAGCAGTTCTTC	CASSIQGGGNINEQFF
TRBD1	NA	TRBV2	TRBJ1-2	TGTGCCAGCAGTGGACAGGGGTGGGGCTACACCTTC	CASSGQGWGYTF
TRBD1	NA	TRBV7-6	TRBJ1-6	TGTGCCAGCAGCTTAGCCCCAGGGGGCACGGGGAATTCACCCCTCCACTTT	CASSLAPGGTGNSPLHF
NA	NA	TRBV5-4	TRBJ2-3	TGTGCCAGCAGCTTGGTGGGAGTCAGCACAGATACGCAGTATTTT	CASSLVGVSTDTQYF
TRBD1	NA	TRBV11-2	TRBJ2-1	TGTGCCAGCAGGACCGGGACAGGAAATTACAATGAGCAGTTCTTC	CASRTGTGNYNEQFF